Shown below are 9 T cell receptor beta chains from a single sample sequenced in a study of T cells expressing NK-cell markers. TCRdb re-called the 5' RACE reads, yielding one record per CDR3 amino acid sequence without DNA. The specimen's table records 500,000 to 700,000 distinct CDR3 sequences. The sample comprised blood T cells: a sorted CD56 or NKG2C T cell subset, CD4+ or CD8+ T cells, or bulk PBMC T cells (not recorded which). The receptors were sampled from a young man in good health.

This chain connects TRBV6-1 to TRBJ2-1; absent DNA, TCRdb's TRBD2 call cannot be checked. Germline assignment: CDR1 MNHNS and CDR2 SASEGT. CDR3 length equals 15 residues. CDR3 sequence: CASSRGLAGEHSQFF.

The V gene is TRBV27, the J gene TRBJ2-7; as DNA is missing, the TRBD2 call by TCRdb cannot be tested. The CDR3 sequence is 13 residues long. Germline CDR1 and CDR2: MNHEY and SMNVEV (reference sequence). CDR3 sequence: CASSLRLHYEQYF.

V is TRBV28 and J is TRBJ2-1; no DNA is available, so the TRBD1 call from TCRdb remains unchecked. Germline CDR1 reads MDHEN; CDR2 reads SYDVKM. The CDR3 length is 15 residues. The CDR3 reads CASRSGGTSYNEQFF.

The rearrangement joins TRBV20-1 to TRBJ2-5; with no DNA, the TCRdb D assignment of TRBD2 cannot be verified. There are 15 residues in the CDR3. Germline V CDR1 and CDR2: DFQATT, SNEGSKA (reference sequence). Here the CDR3 reads CSGTSGGGSEETQYF.

The chain is built from TRBV12-3 or TRBV12-4 and TRBJ2-7; TCRdb's assignment of TRBD1 cannot be checked, as there is no DNA. The CDR3 extends over 13 amino acids. CDR3 loop: CASSLSGGREWYF.

The V call is TRBV20-1, the J call TRBJ2-5; the D call from TCRdb, TRBD1, cannot be confirmed without DNA. The germline gives CDR1 DFQATT, CDR2 SNEGSKA (reference sequence). This CDR3 has 15 residues. The CDR3 sequence is CSARDGTRLQETQYF.

The V gene is TRBV6-2 or TRBV6-3, the J gene TRBJ2-7. Germline V gene lookup returns CDR1 MNHEY and CDR2 SVGEGT. This CDR3 spans 13 amino acids. The CDR3 sequence is CASSYVGIDEQYF.

V is TRBV12-3 or TRBV12-4 and J is TRBJ1-5. This CDR3 has 16 amino acids. The CDR3 sequence is CASRLLREGGNQPQHF.

V usage is TRBV11-2 and J usage is TRBJ1-6. The germline V gene has CDR1 SGHAT and CDR2 FQNNGV. CDR3 length: 14 amino acids. The CDR3 loop reads CASSLDLVTSPLHF.